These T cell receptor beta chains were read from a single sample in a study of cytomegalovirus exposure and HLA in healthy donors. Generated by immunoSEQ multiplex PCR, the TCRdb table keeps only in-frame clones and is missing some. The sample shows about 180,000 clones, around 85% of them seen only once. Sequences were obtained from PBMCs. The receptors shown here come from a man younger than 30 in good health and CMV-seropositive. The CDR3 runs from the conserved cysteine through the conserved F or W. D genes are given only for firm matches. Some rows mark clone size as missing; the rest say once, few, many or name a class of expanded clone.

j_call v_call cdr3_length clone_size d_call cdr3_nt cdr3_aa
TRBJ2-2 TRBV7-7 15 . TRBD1 TGTGCCAGCAGCCTCCTGAAGACAGGGACCGGGGAGCTGTTTTTT CASSLLKTGTGELFF
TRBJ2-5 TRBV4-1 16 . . TGTGCCAGCAGCCAAGATCTTTTGGCTAGCTTGGAGACCCAGTACTTC CASSQDLLASLETQYF
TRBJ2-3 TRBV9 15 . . TGTGCCAGCAGCGTAGCGGGAGAACGCACAGATACGCAGTATTTT CASSVAGERTDTQYF
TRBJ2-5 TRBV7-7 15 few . TGTGCTAGCAGCTTATCCGGACAGTTCCAAGAGACCCAGTACTTC CASSLSGQFQETQYF
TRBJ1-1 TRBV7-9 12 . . TGTGCCAGCAGCCCTGGCGGAACTGAAGCTTTCTTT CASSPGGTEAFF
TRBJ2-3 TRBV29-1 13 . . TGCAGCGTCGGACAGTTAAGCACAGATACGCAGTATTTT CSVGQLSTDTQYF
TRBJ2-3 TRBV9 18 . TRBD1 TGTGCCAGCAGCGTTGGGACAGGGGGCGCGAGGCCCACAGATACGCAGTATTTT CASSVGTGGARPTDTQYF
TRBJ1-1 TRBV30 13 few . TGTGCCTGGTCATCCGAGGGGAACACTGAAGCTTTCTTT CAWSSEGNTEAFF
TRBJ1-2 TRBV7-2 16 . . TGTGCCAGCAGCTCCCCTGGACAAGGGAACTCAGATGGCTACACCTTC CASSSPGQGNSDGYTF
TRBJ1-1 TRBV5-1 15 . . TGCGCCAGCAGCTTGAAGCAGGGGAGCGGCACTGAAGCTTTCTTT CASSLKQGSGTEAFF